This paragraph reports one T cell receptor (beta chain). CDR3 length: 14 residues. Germline V gives CDR1 MNHNY, CDR2 SVGAGI (reference sequence). V shed 2 bases and J 2 bases; nucleotides not matched to a gene: 2. Patients of the Seattle cohort, enrolled during active infection, were followed longitudinally. In the original workflow: Amplification with reference gene primers provided the estimates of nucleated cell counts. The repertoire was sequenced with immunoSEQ multiplex PCR; TCRdb's copy has only in-frame clones and lacks some. V and J calls and clone size are those listed in that table; D and trimming were worked out from the DNA. Of under 200,000 clones detected, 85% to 90% appear once; the ten largest clones hold approximately 9.9%. The source of the sample is a study of blood T cell repertoires in COVID-19. Study-level background: Acute and convalescent COVID-19 samples came from the United States, Italy and Spain. From T cells, B-cell-depleted T cells, or PBMCs came the material, which was cDNA or gDNA.

Sequencing was carried out using peripheral blood. This chain links TRBV6-6 with TRBJ2-7; the match to TRBD1 covers 8 bases. The origin of this receptor is an older woman with COVID-19, enrolled during active disease. Written as DNA, the CDR3 is TGTGCCAGCAGTTACCCGGACAGGGCCTACGAGCAGTACTTC. Translation: CASSYPDRAYEQYF.